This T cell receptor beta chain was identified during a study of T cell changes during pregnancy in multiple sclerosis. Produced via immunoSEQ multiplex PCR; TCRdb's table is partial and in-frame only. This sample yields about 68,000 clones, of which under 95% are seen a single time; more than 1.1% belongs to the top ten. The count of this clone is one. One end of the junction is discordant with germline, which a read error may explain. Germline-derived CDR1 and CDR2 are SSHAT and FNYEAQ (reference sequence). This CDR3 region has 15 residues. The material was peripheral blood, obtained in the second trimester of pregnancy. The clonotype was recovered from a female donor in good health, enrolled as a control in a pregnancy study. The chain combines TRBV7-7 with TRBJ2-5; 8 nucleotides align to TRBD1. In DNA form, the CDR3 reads TGTGCTAGCAGCCTAGGACAGGGCTACGGGGAGACCCAGTACTTC. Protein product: CASSLGQGYGETQYF.